These 29 T cell receptor beta chains originate from one sample sequenced in a study of memory CD4+ T cells and cytomegalovirus serostatus. Profiling relied on immunoSEQ multiplex PCR, and the TCRdb table lists in-frame clones only, not all of them. The profile shows approximately 41,000 clones, around 80% of them singletons. The sort gate was single viable CD3+CD4+CD8-CD45RO+ cells for memory CD4+ T cells. Specimen: memory CD4+ T cells from blood. Receptors were obtained from an adult in good health and CMV-seronegative.

The chain links TRBV4-1 to TRBJ2-1; D unresolved. Germline values: CDR1 MGHRA, CDR2 YSYEKL. Trimming cost V 7 bases and J 5 bases, with 12 bases left between them. This CDR3 comprises 13 residues. CDR3 nucleotide sequence: TGCGCCAGCAAGAGGATCGGTGACAATGAGCAGTTCTTC. Residues: CASKRIGDNEQFF.

J is TRBJ1-4 and V is TRBV9; no firm D call. The CDR3 totals 16 residues. The V and J ends lost 0 bases and 2 bases respectively, with 11 bases between them. CDR1 and CDR2 from the germline V gene are SGDLS and YYNGEE. CDR3 in amino acids: CASSVGFGQTNEKLFF. The CDR3 nucleotides are TGTGCCAGCAGCGTAGGATTTGGGCAGACTAATGAAAAACTGTTTTTT.

V usage is TRBV5-6 and J usage is TRBJ1-2, with D tentatively TRBD1 (5 bases). The CDR3 contains 13 residues. Trimming took 0 bases from V and 3 from J, leaving 6 bases between them. Per the germline V gene, CDR1 is SGHDT and CDR2 is YYEEEE. In DNA form, the CDR3 reads TGTGCCAGCAGCTTGGGACAGTACTATGGCTACACCTTC. Its translation is CASSLGQYYGYTF.

Here the CDR3 reads CASSLGGSTDTQYF. CDR3 bases: TGTGCCAGCAGCTTGGGCGGGAGCACAGATACGCAGTATTTT. The gene calls are TRBV5-4 and TRBJ2-3; possibly TRBD2 for D (5 bases). V lost 0 bases to trimming and J lost 0 bases, with 5 bases between them. Looked up from germline, CDR1 is SGHNT and CDR2 is YYREEE (reference sequence). The CDR3 is 14 amino acids.

V is TRBV10-3 and J is TRBJ1-2; no clear D. V was cut by 7 bases and J by 8 bases, with 17 bases left in between. The V gene's germline CDR1 is ENHRY and CDR2 SYGVKD. The CDR3 has 13 residues. The CDR3 loop is CAITRSRAEGYTF. CDR3 DNA sequence: TGTGCCATCACCCGTTCTCGGGCGGAGGGCTACACCTTC.

A few counts support this clone. This chain connects TRBV5-1 to TRBJ1-4, with 8 bases that match TRBD1. With 1 base clipped from V and 7 bases from J, the junction kept 9 bases outside the gene matches. Germline CDR1 reads SGHRS; CDR2 reads YFSETQ. There are 16 residues in the CDR3. This chain's CDR3 is CASSLISGQGGEKLFF. The CDR3 bases are TGCGCCAGCAGCTTGATATCTGGACAGGGTGGTGAAAAACTGTTTTTT.

V is TRBV5-5 and J is TRBJ2-3; no reliable D call. V gave up 1 base and J gave up 4 bases, with 4 bases separating them. CDR3 length: 12 residues. The germline V gene encodes CDR1 SGHKS and CDR2 YYEKEE (reference sequence). Here the CDR3 DNA reads TGTGCCAGCAGCTTGAGGGCAGATACGCAGTATTTT. Its protein is CASSLRADTQYF.

The CDR3: CASTPNGDRGLYEQYF. CDR3 coding DNA: TGTGCCAGCACCCCAAACGGGGACAGGGGATTGTACGAGCAGTACTTC. The chain links TRBV2 to TRBJ2-7; TRBD1 matches at 10 bases. V trimming: 7 bases; J trimming: 4 bases; junction bases outside the gene matches: 13. Germline-derived CDR1 and CDR2 are SNHLY and FYNNEI. The CDR3 loop spans 16 amino acids.

The chain joins TRBV11-2 to TRBJ2-7; 9 bases fit TRBD1. This CDR3 is built from 15 residues. V was clipped by 2 bases and J by 6 bases; unmatched bases: 8. CDR1 is SGHAT and CDR2 is FQNNGV in the germline V gene. CDR3: CASSLTGQGVREQYF. The CDR3 DNA reads as TGTGCCAGCAGCTTAACGGGACAGGGCGTTCGCGAGCAGTACTTC. Full variable domain (missing parts from reference TRBV11-2 and TRBJ2-7): EAGVAQSPRYKIIEKRQSVAFWCNPISGHATLYWYQQILGQGPKLLIQFQNNGVVDDSQLPKDRFSAERLKGVDSTLKIQPAKLEDSAVYLCASSLTGQGVREQYFGPGTRLTVT.

This clone was seen only once. The chain carries TRBV28 and TRBJ2-5; weak D call: TRBD1 (5 bases). This CDR3 is built from 14 residues. V lost 2 bases and J lost 4, with 11 bases in between. Germline CDR1 MDHEN, CDR2 SYDVKM. The CDR3 protein is CASSLIGAGETQYF. As DNA, the CDR3 is TGTGCCAGCAGTTTAATAGGGGCAGGAGAGACCCAGTACTTC.

This clone was recorded a few times. Other nucleotide sequences from this sample produce the same CDR3. The V call is TRBV7-9, the J call TRBJ1-1, with a tentative D call TRBD1 (5 bases). The CDR3 is 13 residues long. Trimming removed 3 bases from V and 1 base from J, with 6 bases in between. Germline-derived CDR1 and CDR2 are SEHNR and FQNEAQ (reference sequence). The CDR3 loop reads CASSFTGNTEAFF. The CDR3 DNA sequence: TGTGCCAGCAGCTTTACAGGGAACACTGAAGCTTTCTTT.

Comment on this clone: At one boundary the junction diverges from the germline segment, which might be a read error. This chain uses TRBV19 with TRBJ2-5; D is unresolved. Germline V lookup: CDR1 LNHDA, CDR2 SQIVND (reference sequence). The CDR3 has 12 residues. The CDR3 spells CASSIAQGTQYF. The CDR3 DNA is TGTGCCAGTAGTATAGCCCAAGGGACCCAGTACTTC.

Here the CDR3 DNA reads TGTGCCAGCAGCTTAGAACTTCACAACTACGAGCAGTACTTC. It specifies CASSLELHNYEQYF. The J gene is TRBJ2-7, the V gene TRBV11-2; no reliable D call. V lost 0 bases, J lost 3 bases, and 9 bases lay in between. There are 14 residues in the CDR3. Germline CDR1 and CDR2: SGHAT and FQNNGV.

The chain employs TRBV5-4 and TRBJ2-6; perhaps TRBD2 as D (5 bases). Germline V gives CDR1 SGHNT, CDR2 YYREEE (reference sequence). The CDR3 is made up of 16 amino acids. Trimming took 0 bases from V and 0 from J, leaving 7 bases between them. CDR3 DNA: TGTGCCAGCAGCTTGGATCGGGGCTCTGGGGCCAACGTCCTGACTTTC. Residues: CASSLDRGSGANVLTF.

The chain links TRBV28 to TRBJ1-5; 9 bases are shared with TRBD1. This CDR3 is 15 amino acids long. V lost 4 bases and J lost 5; bases outside the gene matches: 6. Germline lookup yields CDR1 MDHEN and CDR2 SYDVKM. CDR3 in amino acids: CASSSPRTGDQPQHF. CDR3 nucleotide sequence: TGTGCCAGCAGTTCCCCTCGGACAGGGGATCAGCCCCAGCATTTT.

The table lists this clone with a few counts. The same CDR3 arises from other DNA sequences in this sample as well. This chain links TRBV2 with TRBJ2-7; D unresolved. The CDR3 is made up of 11 amino acids. Trimming shortened V by 4 bases and J by 3 bases, and 4 bases separated the two germline ends. In germline, CDR1 is SNHLY, CDR2 FYNNEI. The CDR3 region is CASSAYYEQYF. The DNA for the CDR3 is TGTGCCAGCAGTGCGTACTACGAGCAGTACTTC.

The CDR3 DNA is TGTGCGACATCAATTAACAATGAGCAGTTCTTC. This sequence encodes CATSINNEQFF. V and J are TRBV10-3 and TRBJ2-1; D gene ambiguous. Looked up from germline, CDR1 is ENHRY and CDR2 is SYGVKD. This CDR3 is built from 11 residues.

J is TRBJ2-7 and V is TRBV19; unclear D gene. This CDR3 contains 9 residues. Per germline, CDR1 LNHDA and CDR2 SQIVND (reference sequence). V lost 6 bases to trimming and J lost 4 bases, with 1 base between them. The CDR3 loop is CASRYEQYF. The CDR3 coding sequence is TGTGCCAGTAGGTACGAGCAGTACTTC.

The chain has TRBV18 and TRBJ2-5; 9 bases are a match to TRBD1. The trim removed 5 bases at V and 1 base at J, leaving 2 bases unmatched. The CDR3 is 14 amino acids. Per the germline V gene, CDR1 is KGHSH and CDR2 is LQKENI. CDR3 protein: CASSWTGVQETQYF. CDR3 sequence (DNA): TGTGCCAGCTCATGGACAGGGGTCCAAGAGACCCAGTACTTC.

V is TRBV6-1 and J is TRBJ2-7; the match to TRBD2 covers 13 bases. With V trimmed by 0 bases and J by 9 bases, 8 bases remained unmatched. The CDR3 has 16 residues. Germline lookup yields CDR1 MNHNS and CDR2 SASEGT. The CDR3 is CASSEARLAGGAGQYF. CDR3 DNA: TGTGCCAGCAGTGAAGCCCGACTAGCGGGGGGTGCTGGGCAGTACTTC.

This clone has just one count. This chain uses TRBV5-1 with TRBJ2-7, with 7 bases lining up with TRBD1. After removal of 0 bases from V and 2 bases from J, the junction contained 2 bases not matched to a gene. CDR1 SGHRS and CDR2 YFSETQ come from the germline V gene. The CDR3 runs 14 residues. CDR3 DNA: TGCGCCAGCAGCTTGGGACAGGGAGCCTACGAGCAGTACTTC. It yields the protein CASSLGQGAYEQYF.

The rearrangement links TRBV5-1 to TRBJ2-1; 7 bases are shared with TRBD2. There are 15 residues in the CDR3. From germline, CDR1 is SGHRS and CDR2 YFSETQ. After removal of 2 bases from V and 4 bases from J, the junction contained 6 bases not matched to a gene. The CDR3 reads CASSLYPSGYNEQFF. The CDR3 bases are TGCGCCAGCAGCTTATATCCTAGCGGATACAATGAGCAGTTCTTC.

This clone has a single count. The rearrangement joins TRBV15 to TRBJ2-4; 7 bases align to TRBD2. The CDR3 runs 15 residues. The germline CDR1 and CDR2 sequences are LNHNV and YYDKDF (reference sequence). V was clipped by 0 bases and J by 5 bases; unmatched bases: 4. In DNA form, the CDR3 reads TGTGCCACCAGCAGAGATTTGGGAGGGGAAAACATTCAGTACTTC. Protein sequence: CATSRDLGGENIQYF.

In its sample, this clone was seen a few times. The chain uses TRBV4-1 and TRBJ2-3; D remains unclear. Germline V lookup: CDR1 MGHRA, CDR2 YSYEKL. The CDR3 contains 16 residues. The ends were cut back, 1 base at V and 2 bases at J, with 13 bases in the middle. The CDR3 nucleotides are TGCGCCAGCAGCCAAGGCTCAAGGACCCCCACAGATACGCAGTATTTT. This codes for CASSQGSRTPTDTQYF.

V is TRBV7-2 and J is TRBJ2-1; the match to TRBD2 covers 7 bases. Germline-derived CDR1 and CDR2 are SGHTA and FQGNSA. V shed 3 bases, J shed 1 base, and the junction held 6 bases outside the gene matches. The CDR3 totals 16 residues. This chain's CDR3 is CASSLMAGASYNEQFF. The CDR3 coding sequence is TGTGCCAGCAGCTTGATGGCGGGAGCTTCCTACAATGAGCAGTTCTTC. Filled out from reference TRBV7-2 and TRBJ2-1, the complete variable domain reads GAGVSQSPSNKVTEKGKDVELRCDPISGHTALYWYRQSLGQGLEFLIYFQGNSAPDKSGLPSDRFSAERTGGSVSTLTIQRTQQEDSAVYLCASSLMAGASYNEQFFGPGTRLTVL.

The rearrangement links TRBV25-1 to TRBJ2-3; D gene ambiguous. V lost 1 base to trimming and J lost 1 base, with 9 bases between them. Germline CDR1 and CDR2: MGHDK and SYGVNS. The CDR3 loop spans 15 amino acids. CDR3 region: CASSESVLGTDTQYF. In nucleotides, the CDR3 is TGTGCCAGCAGTGAATCGGTCCTCGGCACAGATACGCAGTATTTT.

The V gene is TRBV7-6, the J gene TRBJ2-1; 9 bases are a match to TRBD1. The germline V gene encodes CDR1 SGHVS and CDR2 FNYEAQ. The CDR3 extends over 16 amino acids. With 5 bases clipped from V and 4 bases from J, the junction kept 9 bases outside the gene matches. Here the CDR3 DNA reads TGTGCCAGCAGCGCACAAAGACAGGGGGGGTACAATGAGCAGTTCTTC. Translated, it gives CASSAQRQGGYNEQFF.

The chain uses TRBV19 and TRBJ2-2; D is possibly TRBD1 (6 bases). The V gene lost 6 bases and the J gene lost 1 base, with 12 bases spanning the gap. The CDR3 covers 15 residues. CDR1 is LNHDA and CDR2 is SQIVND in the germline V gene (reference sequence). CDR3 in amino acids: CASSVKTGNTGELFF. The CDR3 region has the DNA TGTGCCAGTAGCGTGAAGACAGGGAACACCGGGGAGCTGTTTTTT.

This chain links TRBV5-5 with TRBJ2-7; TRBD1 agrees at 10 bases. The CDR3 sequence is 18 residues long. Germline loops: CDR1 SGHKS, CDR2 YYEKEE (reference sequence). Germline trimming cut 4 bases from V and 6 bases from J; bases unmatched to any gene: 19. CDR3 bases: TGTGCCAGCAGCCGAACCGGGACAGGGGCCATGAGCGTTCGCGAGCAGTACTTC. Translated: CASSRTGTGAMSVREQYF.